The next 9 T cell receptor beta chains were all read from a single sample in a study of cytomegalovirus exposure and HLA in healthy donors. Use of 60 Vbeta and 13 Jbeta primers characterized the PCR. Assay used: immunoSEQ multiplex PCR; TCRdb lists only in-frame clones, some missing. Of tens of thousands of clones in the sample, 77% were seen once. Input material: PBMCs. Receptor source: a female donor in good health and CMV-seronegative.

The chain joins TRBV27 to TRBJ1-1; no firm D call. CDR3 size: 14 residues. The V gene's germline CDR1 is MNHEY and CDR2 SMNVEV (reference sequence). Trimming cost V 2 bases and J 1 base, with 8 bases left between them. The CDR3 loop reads CASSLTATNTEAFF. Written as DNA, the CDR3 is TGTGCCAGCAGTTTAACCGCTACGAACACTGAAGCTTTCTTT.

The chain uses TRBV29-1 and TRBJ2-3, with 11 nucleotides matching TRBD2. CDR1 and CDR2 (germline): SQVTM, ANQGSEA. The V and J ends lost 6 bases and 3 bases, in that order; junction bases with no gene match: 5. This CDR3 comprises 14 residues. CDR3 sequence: CSVAGTSGTDTQYF. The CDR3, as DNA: TGCAGCGTCGCCGGGACTAGCGGAACAGATACGCAGTATTTT.

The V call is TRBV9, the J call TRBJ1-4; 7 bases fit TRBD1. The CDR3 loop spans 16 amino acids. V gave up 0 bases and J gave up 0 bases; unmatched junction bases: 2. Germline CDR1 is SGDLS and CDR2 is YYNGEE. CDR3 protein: CASSVGQGATNEKLFF. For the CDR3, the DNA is TGTGCCAGCAGCGTAGGTCAGGGGGCAACTAATGAAAAACTGTTTTTT.

As DNA, the CDR3 is TGCGCCAGCAGCTTGGGACAGCAAGTTTCCTACGAGCAGTACTTC. This sequence encodes CASSLGQQVSYEQYF. J is TRBJ2-7 and V is TRBV5-1, with a weak D call TRBD1 (5 bases). V gave up 0 bases and J gave up 1 base, with 11 bases separating them. Germline V gives CDR1 SGHRS, CDR2 YFSETQ. This CDR3 region has 15 residues.

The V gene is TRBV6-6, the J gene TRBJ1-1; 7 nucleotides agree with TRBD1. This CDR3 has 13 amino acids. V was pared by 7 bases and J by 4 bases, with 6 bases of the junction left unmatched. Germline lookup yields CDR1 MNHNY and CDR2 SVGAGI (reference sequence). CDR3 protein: CASNPDRATEAFF. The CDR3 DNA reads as TGTGCCAGCAACCCAGACAGGGCCACTGAAGCTTTCTTT.

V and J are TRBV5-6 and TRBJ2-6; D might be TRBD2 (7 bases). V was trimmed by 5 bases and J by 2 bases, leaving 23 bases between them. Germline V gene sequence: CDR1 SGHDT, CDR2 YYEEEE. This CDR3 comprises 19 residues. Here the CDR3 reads CASSQGSGGLLAGANVLTF. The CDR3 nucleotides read TGTGCCAGCAGTCAAGGGTCGGGGGGCTTACTAGCTGGGGCCAACGTCCTGACTTTC.

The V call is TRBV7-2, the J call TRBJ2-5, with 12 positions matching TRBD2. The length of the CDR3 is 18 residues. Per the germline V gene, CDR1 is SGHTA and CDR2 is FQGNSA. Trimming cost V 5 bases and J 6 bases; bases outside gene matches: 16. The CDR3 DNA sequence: TGTGCCAGCAGCCATCGACTAGCGGGAGAGGGAGTTCGAAAGACCCAGTACTTC. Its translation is CASSHRLAGEGVRKTQYF.

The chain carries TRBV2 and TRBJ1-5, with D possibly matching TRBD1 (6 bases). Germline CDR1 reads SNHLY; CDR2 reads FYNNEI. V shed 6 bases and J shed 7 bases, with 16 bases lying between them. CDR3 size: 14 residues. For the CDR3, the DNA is TGTGCCAGCAGAGCTACAGGGTATCTACAGCCCCAGCATTTT. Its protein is CASRATGYLQPQHF.

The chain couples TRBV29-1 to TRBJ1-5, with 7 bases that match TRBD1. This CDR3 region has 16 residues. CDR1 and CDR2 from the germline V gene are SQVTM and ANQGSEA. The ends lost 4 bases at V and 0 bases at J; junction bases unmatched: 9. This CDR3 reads CSVGPRDRDSNQPQHF. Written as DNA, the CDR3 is TGCAGCGTTGGGCCCCGGGACAGAGATAGCAATCAGCCCCAGCATTTT.